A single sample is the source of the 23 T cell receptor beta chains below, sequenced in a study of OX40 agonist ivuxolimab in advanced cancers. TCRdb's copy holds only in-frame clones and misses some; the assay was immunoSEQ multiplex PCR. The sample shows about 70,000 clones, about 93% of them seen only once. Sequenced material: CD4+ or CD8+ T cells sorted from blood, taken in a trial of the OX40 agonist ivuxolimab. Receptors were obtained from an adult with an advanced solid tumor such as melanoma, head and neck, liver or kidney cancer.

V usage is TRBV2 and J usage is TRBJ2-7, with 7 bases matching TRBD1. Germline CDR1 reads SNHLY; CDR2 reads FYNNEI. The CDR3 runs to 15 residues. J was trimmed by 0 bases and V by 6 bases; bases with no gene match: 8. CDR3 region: CASSRQGESSYEQYF. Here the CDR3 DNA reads TGTGCCAGCAGCAGACAGGGCGAGAGCTCCTACGAGCAGTACTTC.

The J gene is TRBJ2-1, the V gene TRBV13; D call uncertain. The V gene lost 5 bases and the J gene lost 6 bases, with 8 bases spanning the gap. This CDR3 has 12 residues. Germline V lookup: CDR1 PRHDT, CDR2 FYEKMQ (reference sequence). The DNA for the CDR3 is TGTGCCAGCAGCCGCTACGTCAATGAGCAGTTCTTC. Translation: CASSRYVNEQFF.

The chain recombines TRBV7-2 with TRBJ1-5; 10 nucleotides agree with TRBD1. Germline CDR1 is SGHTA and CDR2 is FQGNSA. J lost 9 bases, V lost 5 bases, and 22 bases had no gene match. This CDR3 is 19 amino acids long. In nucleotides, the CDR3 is TGTGCCAGCAGCCACGGGACAACAACCGGGACAGGGGCCCCTTGGCCCCAGCATTTT. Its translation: CASSHGTTTGTGAPWPQHF.

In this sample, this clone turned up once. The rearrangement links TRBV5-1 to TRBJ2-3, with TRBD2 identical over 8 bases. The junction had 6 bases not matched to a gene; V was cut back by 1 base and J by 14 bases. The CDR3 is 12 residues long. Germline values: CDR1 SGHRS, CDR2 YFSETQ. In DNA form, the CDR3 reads TGCGCCAGCAGCTTGTGGCGGGGGGCCTCGTATTTT. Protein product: CASSLWRGASYF. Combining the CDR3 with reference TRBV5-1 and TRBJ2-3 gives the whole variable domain KAGVTQTPRYLIKTRGQQVTLSCSPISGHRSVSWYQQTPGQGLQFLFEYFSETQRNKGNFPGRFSGRQFSNSRSEMNVSTLELGDSALYLCASSLWRGASYFGPGTRLTVL.

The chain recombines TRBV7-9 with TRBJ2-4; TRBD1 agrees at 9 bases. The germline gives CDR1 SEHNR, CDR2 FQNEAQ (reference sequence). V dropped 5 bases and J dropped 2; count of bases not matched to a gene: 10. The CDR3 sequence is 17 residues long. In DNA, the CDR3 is TGTGCCAGCAGCCCTCGGGACAGGGAAGATCCCAAAAACATTCAGTACTTC. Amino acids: CASSPRDREDPKNIQYF.

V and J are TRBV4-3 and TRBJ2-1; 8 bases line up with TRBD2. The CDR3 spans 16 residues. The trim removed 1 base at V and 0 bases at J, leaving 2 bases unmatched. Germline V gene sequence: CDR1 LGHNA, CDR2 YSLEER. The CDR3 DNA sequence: TGCGCCAGCAGCCAAGGACGGGGGGGCTCCTACAATGAGCAGTTCTTC. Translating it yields CASSQGRGGSYNEQFF.

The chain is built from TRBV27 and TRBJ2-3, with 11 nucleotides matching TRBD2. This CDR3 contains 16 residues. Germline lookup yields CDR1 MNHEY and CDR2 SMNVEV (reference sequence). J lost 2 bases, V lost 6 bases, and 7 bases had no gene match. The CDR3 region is CASSTGTSGVTDTQYF. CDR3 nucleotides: TGTGCCAGCAGCACCGGGACTAGCGGAGTCACAGATACGCAGTATTTT.

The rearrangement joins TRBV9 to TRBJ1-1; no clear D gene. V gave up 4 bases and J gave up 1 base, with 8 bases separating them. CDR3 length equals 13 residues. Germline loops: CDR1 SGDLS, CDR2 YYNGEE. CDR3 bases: TGTGCCAGCAGCCGGAATCCGAACACTGAAGCTTTCTTT. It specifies CASSRNPNTEAFF.

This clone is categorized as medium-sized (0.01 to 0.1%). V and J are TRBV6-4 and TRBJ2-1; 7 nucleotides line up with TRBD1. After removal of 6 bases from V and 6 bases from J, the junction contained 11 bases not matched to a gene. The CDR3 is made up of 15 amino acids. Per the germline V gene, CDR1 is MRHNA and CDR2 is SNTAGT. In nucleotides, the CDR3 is TGTGCCAGCAGCCACAGGACAGGAACTAGCAATGAGCAGTTCTTC. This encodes CASSHRTGTSNEQFF.

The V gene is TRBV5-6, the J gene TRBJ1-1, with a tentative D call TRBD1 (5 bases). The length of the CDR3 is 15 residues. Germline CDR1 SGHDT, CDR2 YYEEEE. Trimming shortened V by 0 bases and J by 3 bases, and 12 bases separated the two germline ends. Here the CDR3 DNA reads TGTGCCAGCAGCTTGGGGCAGGGCTCAGACACTGAAGCTTTCTTT. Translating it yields CASSLGQGSDTEAFF.

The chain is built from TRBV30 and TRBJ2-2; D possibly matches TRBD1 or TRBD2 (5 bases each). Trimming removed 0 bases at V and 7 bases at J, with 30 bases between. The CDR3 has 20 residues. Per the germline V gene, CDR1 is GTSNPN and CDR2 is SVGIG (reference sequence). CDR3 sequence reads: CAWSVLWTLNLGPRGGELFF. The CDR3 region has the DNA TGTGCCTGGAGTGTACTTTGGACTCTAAATCTGGGACCCCGCGGCGGGGAGCTGTTTTTT.

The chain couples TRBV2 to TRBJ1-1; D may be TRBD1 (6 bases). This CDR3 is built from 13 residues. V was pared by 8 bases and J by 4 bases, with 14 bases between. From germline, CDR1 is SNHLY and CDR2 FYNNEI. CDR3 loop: CASGRGPGTEAFF. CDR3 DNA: TGTGCCAGCGGTCGGGGGCCAGGCACTGAAGCTTTCTTT.

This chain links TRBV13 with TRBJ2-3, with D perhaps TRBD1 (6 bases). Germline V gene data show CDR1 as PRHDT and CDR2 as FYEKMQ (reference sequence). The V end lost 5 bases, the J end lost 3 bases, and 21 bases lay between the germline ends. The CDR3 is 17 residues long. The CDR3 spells CASSGRDTGESTDTQYF. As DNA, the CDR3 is TGTGCCAGCAGCGGTCGGGACACCGGGGAGAGTACAGATACGCAGTATTTT. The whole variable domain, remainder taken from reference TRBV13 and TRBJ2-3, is AAGVIQSPRHLIKEKRETATLKCYPIPRHDTVYWYQQGPGQDPQFLISFYEKMQSDKGSIPDRFSAQQFSDYHSELNMSSLELGDSALYFCASSGRDTGESTDTQYFGPGTRLTVL.

This CDR3 reads CASNEGAREQYF. The CDR3 DNA reads as TGTGCCAGCAATGAGGGGGCGCGTGAGCAGTACTTC. This chain links TRBV5-6 with TRBJ2-7; 7 bases fit TRBD1. The V gene end was trimmed by 6 bases and the J gene end by 7 bases; junction bases not matched to a gene: 7. The CDR3 totals 12 residues. Germline loops: CDR1 SGHDT, CDR2 YYEEEE.

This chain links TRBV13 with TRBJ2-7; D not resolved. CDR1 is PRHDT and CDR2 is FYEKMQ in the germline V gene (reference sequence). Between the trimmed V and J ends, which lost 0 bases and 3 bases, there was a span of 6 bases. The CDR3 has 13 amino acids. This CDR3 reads CASSLGLNYEQYF. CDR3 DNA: TGTGCCAGCAGCTTAGGACTAAACTACGAGCAGTACTTC. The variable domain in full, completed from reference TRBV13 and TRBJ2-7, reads AAGVIQSPRHLIKEKRETATLKCYPIPRHDTVYWYQQGPGQDPQFLISFYEKMQSDKGSIPDRFSAQQFSDYHSELNMSSLELGDSALYFCASSLGLNYEQYFGPGTRLTVT.

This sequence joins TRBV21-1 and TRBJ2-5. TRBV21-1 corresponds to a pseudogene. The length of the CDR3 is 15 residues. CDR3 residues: CASSTTASPQETQYF. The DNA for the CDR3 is TGTGCCAGCAGCACGACGGCCAGCCCTCAAGAGACCCAGTACTTC.

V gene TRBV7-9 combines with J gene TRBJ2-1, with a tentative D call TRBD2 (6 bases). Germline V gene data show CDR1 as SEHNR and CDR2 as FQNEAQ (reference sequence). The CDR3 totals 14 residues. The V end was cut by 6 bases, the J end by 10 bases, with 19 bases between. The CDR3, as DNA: TGTGCCAGCAGTCGGGGGAACAGCGACGGGGAGCAGTTCTTC. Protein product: CASSRGNSDGEQFF. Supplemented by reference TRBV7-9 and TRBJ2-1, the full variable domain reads DTGVSQNPRHKITKRGQNVTFRCDPISEHNRLYWYRQTLGQGPEFLTYFQNEAQLEKSRLLSDRFSAERPKGSFSTLEIQRTEQGDSAMYLCASSRGNSDGEQFFGPGTRLTVL.

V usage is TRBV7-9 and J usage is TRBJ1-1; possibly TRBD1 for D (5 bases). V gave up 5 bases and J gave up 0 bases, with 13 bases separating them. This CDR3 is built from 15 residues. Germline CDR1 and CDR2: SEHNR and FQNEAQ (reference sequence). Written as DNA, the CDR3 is TGTGCCAGCAGCCCGAAGGACACTATGAACACTGAAGCTTTCTTT. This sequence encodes CASSPKDTMNTEAFF.

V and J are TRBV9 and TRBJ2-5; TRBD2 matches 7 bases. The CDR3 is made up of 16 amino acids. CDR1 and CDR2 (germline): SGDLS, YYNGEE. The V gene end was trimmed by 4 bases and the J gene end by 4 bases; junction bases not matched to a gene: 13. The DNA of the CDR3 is TGTGCCAGCAGCAACGAACCGGGACTACCTATAGAGACCCAGTACTTC. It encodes CASSNEPGLPIETQYF.

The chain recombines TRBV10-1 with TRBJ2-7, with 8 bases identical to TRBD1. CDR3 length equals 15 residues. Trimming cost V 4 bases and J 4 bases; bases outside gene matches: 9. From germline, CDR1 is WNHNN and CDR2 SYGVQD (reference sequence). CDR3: CASSANLDRAYEQYF. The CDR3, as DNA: TGCGCCAGCAGTGCTAACCTGGACAGGGCGTACGAGCAGTACTTC.

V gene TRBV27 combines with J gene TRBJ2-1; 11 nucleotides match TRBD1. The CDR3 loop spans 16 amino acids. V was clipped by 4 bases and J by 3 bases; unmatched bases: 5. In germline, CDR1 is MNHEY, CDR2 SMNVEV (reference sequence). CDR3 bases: TGTGCCAGCAGTTCCGGACAGGGGGCAAGCTACAATGAGCAGTTCTTC. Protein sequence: CASSSGQGASYNEQFF.

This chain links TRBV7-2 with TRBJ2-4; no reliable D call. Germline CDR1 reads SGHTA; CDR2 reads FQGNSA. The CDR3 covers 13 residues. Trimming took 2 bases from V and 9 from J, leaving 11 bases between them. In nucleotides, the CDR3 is TGTGCCAGCAGCTTACCCGACACGGGCATTCAGTACTTC. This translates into CASSLPDTGIQYF.

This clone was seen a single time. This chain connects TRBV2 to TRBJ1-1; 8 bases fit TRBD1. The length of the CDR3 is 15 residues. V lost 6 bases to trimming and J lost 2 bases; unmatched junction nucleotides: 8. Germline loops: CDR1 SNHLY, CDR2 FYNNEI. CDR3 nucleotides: TGTGCCAGCAGGGCTGACAGGGGAATTAACACTGAAGCTTTCTTT. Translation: CASRADRGINTEAFF. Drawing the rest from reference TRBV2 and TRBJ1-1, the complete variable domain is EPEVTQTPSHQVTQMGQEVILRCVPISNHLYFYWYRQILGQKVEFLVSFYNNEISEKSEIFDDQFSVERPDGSNFTLKIRSTKLEDSAMYFCASRADRGINTEAFFGQGTRLTVV.